Each of the 30 T cell receptor beta chains below was sequenced from the same sample in a study of T-cell reconstitution after alpha-beta-depleted transplantation in children. Unique molecular identifiers were used to barcode this TCRbeta library. TCRdb ran MiXCR on the PCR reads and lists one entry per CDR3 protein. The sample lists a few hundred thousand distinct CDR3 sequences, approximately 13% seen once, with 2% to 2.5% in the top ten. Sequencing was performed on PBMCs, mostly from graft donor cells, taken 360 days after TCRalphabeta/CD19-depleted stem cell transplant. Every receptor here comes from a male patient between 10 and 17 years old who had a stem cell transplant for acute myeloid leukemia, so the T cells may come from the graft donor.

This clonotype was seen only a few times. The chain couples TRBV14 to TRBJ2-4, with D possibly matching TRBD1 (6 bases). CDR1 SGHDN and CDR2 FVKESK come from the germline V gene. CDR3 size: 14 residues. Trimming pared 2 bases from V and 7 bases from J, leaving 12 bases between. CDR3 sequence reads: CASSQRGQRNIQYF. CDR3 DNA sequence: TGTGCCAGCAGCCAACGAGGACAGAGGAACATTCAGTACTTC.

This chain connects TRBV12-3 or TRBV12-4 to TRBJ2-4; D remains ambiguous. The CDR3 covers 15 residues. Trimming took off 7 bases at V and 0 bases at J, with 13 bases between the two ends. The CDR3 spells CASTHLTLAKNIQYF. Written as DNA, the CDR3 is TGTGCCAGCACCCACCTTACGCTAGCCAAAAACATTCAGTACTTC.

This clonotype showed up many times. The rearrangement joins TRBV20-1 to TRBJ2-7, with 7 bases identical to TRBD2. Trimming took 7 bases from V and 1 from J; bases not matched to a gene: 7. The CDR3 covers 13 residues. Germline V lookup: CDR1 DFQATT, CDR2 SNEGSKA (reference sequence). This chain's CDR3 is CSGREGVSYEQYF. CDR3 nucleotides: TGCAGTGGGAGGGAGGGCGTGTCCTACGAGCAGTACTTC.

The chain is built from TRBV6-4 and TRBJ2-7, with TRBD2 as a possible D gene (6 bases). CDR3 length equals 14 residues. Germline V lookup: CDR1 MRHNA, CDR2 SNTAGT. V was cut by 8 bases and J by 2 bases, with 16 bases left in between. CDR3 bases: TGTGCCAGCTTTTACCGGGACTGCCCCTACGAGCAGTACTTC. Protein product: CASFYRDCPYEQYF.

V gene TRBV20-1 combines with J gene TRBJ2-7; 11 bases agree with TRBD2. Germline CDR1 is DFQATT and CDR2 is SNEGSKA (reference sequence). CDR3 size: 15 residues. With V trimmed by 2 bases and J by 3 bases, 6 bases remained unmatched. CDR3 region: CSARSSGRGGYEQYF. DNA of the CDR3: TGCAGTGCTAGAAGTAGCGGGAGGGGAGGCTACGAGCAGTACTTC.

The CDR3 spells CASSSPRQGSGGELFF. The CDR3 nucleotides read TGTGCCAGCAGCTCGCCGAGACAGGGAAGTGGCGGGGAGCTGTTTTTT. The chain combines TRBV7-9 with TRBJ2-2; 7 nucleotides line up with TRBD1. The CDR3 spans 16 residues. J lost 7 bases, V lost 4 bases, and 12 bases had no gene match. The germline CDR1 and CDR2 sequences are SEHNR and FQNEAQ (reference sequence).

The chain recombines TRBV11-2 with TRBJ2-5, with a weak D call TRBD1 (5 bases). The CDR3 runs to 15 residues. Per the germline V gene, CDR1 is SGHAT and CDR2 is FQNNGV. Trimming removed 3 bases at V and 3 bases at J, with 14 bases between. The DNA of the CDR3 is TGTGCCAGCAGCTTTTCCAGGGTCCTAAAAGAGACCCAGTACTTC. Translating it yields CASSFSRVLKETQYF.

The table lists this clonotype with many counts. The chain links TRBV5-1 to TRBJ2-6; D not certain. This CDR3 contains 15 residues. The V end lost 1 base, the J end lost 4 bases, and 9 bases lay between the germline ends. Germline V CDR1 and CDR2: SGHRS, YFSETQ. The CDR3 nucleotides read TGCGCCAGCAGCTTGACATTGGCGGGGGCCAACGTCCTGACTTTC. Translating gives CASSLTLAGANVLTF.

The chain joins TRBV20-1 to TRBJ2-5, with TRBD2 matching over 9 bases. After removal of 1 base from V and 4 bases from J, the junction contained 7 bases not matched to a gene. The germline CDR1 and CDR2 sequences are DFQATT and SNEGSKA (reference sequence). This CDR3 is built from 15 residues. The CDR3 DNA follows: TGCAGTGCTAGAGTGGCGGGAGGGAGGCCAGAGACCCAGTACTTC. As protein: CSARVAGGRPETQYF.

This clonotype was counted ten times or more. The CDR3 DNA reads as TGCAGTGCTATTTGGGTGGAAAATCAGCCCCAGCATTTT. Translating gives CSAIWVENQPQHF. The gene calls are TRBV20-1 and TRBJ1-5; D remains unclear. The CDR3 extends over 13 amino acids. V was clipped by 4 bases and J by 4 bases, with 11 bases between them. Germline CDR1 is DFQATT and CDR2 is SNEGSKA (reference sequence).

At least ten counts were recorded for this clonotype. CDR3 coding DNA: TGTGCCAGCAGCCCCTGCGGGAGGGCGAAGGGAGAGACCCAGTACTTC. Its translation is CASSPCGRAKGETQYF. This sequence joins TRBV5-6 and TRBJ2-5; TRBD2 agrees at 9 bases. CDR3 size: 16 residues. CDR1 is SGHDT, CDR2 YYEEEE, per germline. V dropped 4 bases and J dropped 4; count of bases not matched to a gene: 11.

This clonotype was counted at least ten times. This chain uses TRBV4-3 with TRBJ2-1; tentative D call: TRBD2 (6 bases). Germline V gene sequence: CDR1 LGHNA, CDR2 YSLEER. The CDR3 loop spans 14 amino acids. Trimming removed 4 bases at V and 4 bases at J, with 11 bases between. The DNA of the CDR3 is TGCGCCAGCAGCCCCGGGAGCGTTTACAATGAGCAGTTCTTC. Encoded protein: CASSPGSVYNEQFF.

This clonotype was counted a few times. The chain recombines TRBV28 with TRBJ2-3; D is possibly TRBD2 (5 bases). V was cut by 3 bases and J by 0 bases, with 10 bases left in between. CDR1 and CDR2 (germline): MDHEN, SYDVKM. CDR3 length: 15 amino acids. This CDR3 is CASSFGGYSTDTQYF. CDR3 DNA sequence: TGTGCCAGCAGTTTTGGCGGGTACAGCACAGATACGCAGTATTTT.

This clonotype has more than one count but fewer than ten. This sequence joins TRBV9 and TRBJ2-5, with 8 bases aligning to TRBD1. V was pared by 3 bases and J by 4 bases, with 11 bases of the junction left unmatched. This CDR3 has 16 residues. In germline, CDR1 is SGDLS, CDR2 YYNGEE. Here the CDR3 reads CASSGRGRIKGETQYF. The CDR3 DNA reads TGTGCCAGCAGCGGCAGGGGGCGGATTAAAGGAGAGACCCAGTACTTC. The variable domain in full, with the rest retrieved from reference TRBV9 and TRBJ2-5, is DSGVTQTPKHLITATGQRVTLRCSPRSGDLSVYWYQQSLDQGLQFLIQYYNGEERAKGNILERFSAQQFPDLHSELNLSSLELGDSALYFCASSGRGRIKGETQYFGPGTRLLVL.

This clonotype was observed a handful of times. The chain recombines TRBV4-3 with TRBJ2-5; perhaps TRBD2 as D (6 bases). CDR1 is LGHNA and CDR2 is YSLEER in the germline V gene. V lost 0 bases and J 3 bases, leaving 17 bases between the germline ends. The CDR3 contains 17 residues. CDR3 region: CASSQDWTTVAEETQYF. The DNA for the CDR3 is TGCGCCAGCAGCCAAGATTGGACTACCGTTGCCGAAGAGACCCAGTACTTC.

The V call is TRBV7-2, the J call TRBJ2-2; D gene unclear. The CDR3 runs 15 residues. The germline gives CDR1 SGHTA, CDR2 FQGNSA. V lost 6 bases and J 1 base, leaving 12 bases between the germline ends. The chain's CDR3 is CASSSRTLNTGELFF. CDR3 nucleotides: TGTGCCAGCAGTTCTCGGACGTTGAACACCGGGGAGCTGTTTTTT.

This chain joins TRBV27 and TRBJ2-5, with 8 bases identical to TRBD2. With 2 bases clipped from V and 4 bases from J, the junction kept 21 bases outside the gene matches. Germline-derived CDR1 and CDR2 are MNHEY and SMNVEV (reference sequence). There are 20 residues in the CDR3. In DNA, the CDR3 is TGTGCCAGCAGTTTACACCCCAGGAATCTTCGGGAGGGCCCAGTAGAGACCCAGTACTTC. Protein product: CASSLHPRNLREGPVETQYF.

A note on this clonotype: Relative to the germline gene, one junction end is altered; a read error may explain this. The chain combines TRBV4-3 with TRBJ2-2; tentatively, D is TRBD2 (6 bases). Per germline, CDR1 LGHNA and CDR2 YSLEER. This CDR3 has 17 residues. In nucleotides, the CDR3 is TGCGCCAGCAGCCAAGATCCGGGTCTACTTGTCACCGGGGAGGTGTTTTTT. It translates to CASSQDPGLLVTGEVFF.

With respect to this clonotype: This likely comes from a read error, as the CDR3 has no conserved phenylalanine or tryptophan at its end. The V and J genes are TRBV23-1 and TRBJ2-7; 9 bases agree with TRBD2. TRBV23-1 is an open reading frame whose function is uncertain. The CDR3 spans 16 residues. Trimming removed 2 bases from V and 2 bases from J; junction bases left unmatched: 7. CDR3 DNA sequence: TGCGCCAGCAGTCAAAATCGGACTAGCGATGCCTACGAGCAGTACTGC. Protein sequence: CASSQNRTSDAYEQYC.

The chain joins TRBV4-2 to TRBJ2-7, with 7 bases that match TRBD2. V dropped 1 base and J dropped 2; count of bases not matched to a gene: 5. The CDR3 length is 15 residues. The germline gives CDR1 LGHNA, CDR2 YNFKEQ. CDR3 sequence: CASSQGGGGPYEQYF. In nucleotides, the CDR3 is TGTGCCAGCAGCCAAGGGGGGGGAGGACCCTACGAGCAGTACTTC.

The genes are TRBV12-3 or TRBV12-4 and TRBJ2-2; D is undetermined. V was trimmed by 3 bases and J by 6 bases, leaving 14 bases between them. This CDR3 is built from 15 residues. The CDR3, as DNA: TGTGCCAGCAGTTTGAGTGGCGTATCTGCCGGGGAGCTGTTTTTT. This sequence encodes CASSLSGVSAGELFF.

This clonotype was counted ten times or more. The J gene is TRBJ2-7, the V gene TRBV4-3, with D possibly being TRBD1 (6 bases). Germline V lookup: CDR1 LGHNA, CDR2 YSLEER. The V end lost 0 bases, the J end lost 4 bases, and 13 bases lay between the germline ends. CDR3 length equals 15 residues. Here the CDR3 reads CASSQDSGTPYEQYF. The CDR3 DNA follows: TGCGCCAGCAGCCAAGATTCCGGGACACCGTACGAGCAGTACTTC.

Only a few counts were recorded for this clonotype. DNA for the CDR3: TGCAGTGCACCCAAAGGGACTAGCGGGTTTCAAGAGACCCAGTACTTC. It codes for CSAPKGTSGFQETQYF. This sequence joins TRBV20-1 and TRBJ2-5; 12 bases agree with TRBD2. The junction had 10 bases not matched to a gene; V was cut back by 6 bases and J by 2 bases. Germline V CDR1 and CDR2: DFQATT, SNEGSKA (reference sequence). CDR3 length equals 16 residues.

This clonotype was picked up many times. The chain has TRBV7-2 and TRBJ2-1; 12 bases match TRBD2. With V trimmed by 2 bases and J by 7 bases, 6 bases remained unmatched. Per the germline V gene, CDR1 is SGHTA and CDR2 is FQGNSA. The CDR3 is 16 amino acids. Here the CDR3 reads CASSLPELAGGNEQFF. DNA of the CDR3: TGTGCCAGCAGCTTACCCGAACTAGCGGGAGGTAATGAGCAGTTCTTC. Full variable domain (missing parts from reference TRBV7-2 and TRBJ2-1): GAGVSQSPSNKVTEKGKDVELRCDPISGHTALYWYRQSLGQGLEFLIYFQGNSAPDKSGLPSDRFSAERTGGSVSTLTIQRTQQEDSAVYLCASSLPELAGGNEQFFGPGTRLTVL.

This chain uses TRBV28 with TRBJ2-7, with D tentatively TRBD1 (6 bases). Trimming shortened V by 5 bases and J by 3 bases, and 17 bases separated the two germline ends. Per the germline V gene, CDR1 is MDHEN and CDR2 is SYDVKM. The CDR3 is 15 residues long. CDR3 sequence: CASSAGTLVLYEQYF. The CDR3 DNA is TGTGCCAGCAGTGCCGGGACATTGGTCCTCTACGAGCAGTACTTC.

This rearrangement joins TRBV3-1 to TRBJ2-7; D is perhaps TRBD1 (6 bases). There are 14 residues in the CDR3. V gave up 4 bases and J gave up 5 bases, with 15 bases separating them. Germline V gene sequence: CDR1 LGHDT, CDR2 YNNKEL (reference sequence). For the CDR3, the DNA is TGTGCCAGCAGCCCCCGCCCTTACAGGGACGAGCAGTACTTC. It specifies CASSPRPYRDEQYF.

This clonotype was seen at least ten times. DNA of the CDR3: TGTGCCAGCAGTTTTGGGGAGGGTTACAATGAGCAGTTCTTC. This sequence encodes CASSFGEGYNEQFF. J is TRBJ2-1 and V is TRBV12-3 or TRBV12-4; the match to TRBD2 covers 7 bases. The CDR3 contains 14 residues. V trimming: 3 bases; J trimming: 4 bases; junction bases outside the gene matches: 3.

The rearrangement joins TRBV6-2 or TRBV6-3 to TRBJ2-1; TRBD1 matches 8 bases. CDR1 and CDR2 (germline): MNHEY, SVGEGT. V shed 5 bases and J 5 bases; nucleotides not matched to a gene: 5. The CDR3 is made up of 14 amino acids. In nucleotides, the CDR3 is TGTGCCAGCAGTAGGACAGGGCCCGACAATGAGCAGTTCTTC. Protein sequence: CASSRTGPDNEQFF.

J is TRBJ2-2 and V is TRBV13; D perhaps matches TRBD1 (5 bases). The CDR3 totals 17 residues. Germline V gives CDR1 PRHDT, CDR2 FYEKMQ (reference sequence). The V end lost 1 base, the J end lost 7 bases, and 19 bases lay between the germline ends. The chain's CDR3 is CASSLVPHVGRGGELFF. CDR3 sequence (DNA): TGTGCCAGCAGCTTAGTGCCACATGTGGGGCGTGGCGGGGAGCTGTTTTTT.

The chain uses TRBV5-4 and TRBJ2-7; possible D gene TRBD1, 6 bases. The CDR3 spans 14 residues. Germline loops: CDR1 SGHNT, CDR2 YYREEE (reference sequence). V was cut by 0 bases and J by 6 bases, with 13 bases left in between. The CDR3 region is CASSLGQVSSEQYF. In DNA form, the CDR3 reads TGTGCCAGCAGCTTGGGACAGGTTTCGAGCGAGCAGTACTTC. The whole variable domain, filled in from reference TRBV5-4 and TRBJ2-7, reads ETGVTQSPTHLIKTRGQQVTLRCSSQSGHNTVSWYQQALGQGPQFIFQYYREEENGRGNFPPRFSGLQFPNYSSELNVNALELDDSALYLCASSLGQVSSEQYFGPGTRLTVT.